The clone carrying this T cell receptor beta chain was detected only a few times. What it recognizes is unknown. This sample is part of a study of identical twins. Template switching introduced a universal primer site, and the cDNA bore unique molecular identifiers. TCRdb re-analysed the 5' RACE reads in MiXCR, keeping a single row per CDR3 protein. Among 500,000 to 600,000 distinct CDR3 sequences listed, 22% were seen once. General study findings and limits: An excess of low generation probability was shown by twin-shared out-of-frame alpha sequences.

This CDR3 comprises 16 residues. V shed 3 bases and J shed 0 bases, with 15 bases lying between them. Germline CDR1 is DFQATT and CDR2 is SNEGSKA (reference sequence). The sample also formed part of further work on T cells expressing NK-cell markers. That paper states: Sorted CD3+CD56+NKG2C+, CD3+CD56+NKG2C- and CD3+CD56-NKG2C+ T cells provided the TCR beta repertoires. Dominant NKG2C+ clonotypes were found to form roughly 1.0-7.5% of CD8+ T cells in about six donors.

The chain links TRBV20-1 to TRBJ2-1, with D perhaps TRBD2 (5 bases). The TCR sequence derives from a woman aged 18-29 years in good health. Sequencing was done on a sample of CD4+ T cells sorted from blood. CDR3 sequence: CSARAPSSLSYNEQFF. CDR3 nucleotide sequence: TGCAGTGCTAGGGCACCTAGCAGTCTCTCCTACAATGAGCAGTTCTTC.